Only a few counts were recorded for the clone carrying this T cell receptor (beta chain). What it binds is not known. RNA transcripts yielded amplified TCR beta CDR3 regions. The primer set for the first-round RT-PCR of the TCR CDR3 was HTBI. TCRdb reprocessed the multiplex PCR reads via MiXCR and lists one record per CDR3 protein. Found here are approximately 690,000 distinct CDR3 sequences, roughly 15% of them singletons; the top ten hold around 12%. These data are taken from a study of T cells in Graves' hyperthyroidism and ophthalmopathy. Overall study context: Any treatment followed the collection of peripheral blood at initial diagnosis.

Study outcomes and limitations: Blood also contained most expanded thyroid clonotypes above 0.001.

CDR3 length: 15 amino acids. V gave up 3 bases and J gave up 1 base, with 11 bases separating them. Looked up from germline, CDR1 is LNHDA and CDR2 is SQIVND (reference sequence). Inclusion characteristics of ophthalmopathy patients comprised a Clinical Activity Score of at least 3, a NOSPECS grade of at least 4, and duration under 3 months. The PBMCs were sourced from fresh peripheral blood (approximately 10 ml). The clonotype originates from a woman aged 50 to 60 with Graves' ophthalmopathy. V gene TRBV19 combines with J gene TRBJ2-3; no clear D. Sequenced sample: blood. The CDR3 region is CASSMRISGTDTQYF. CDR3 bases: TGTGCCAGTAGTATGCGAATCTCGGGCACAGATACGCAGTATTTT.